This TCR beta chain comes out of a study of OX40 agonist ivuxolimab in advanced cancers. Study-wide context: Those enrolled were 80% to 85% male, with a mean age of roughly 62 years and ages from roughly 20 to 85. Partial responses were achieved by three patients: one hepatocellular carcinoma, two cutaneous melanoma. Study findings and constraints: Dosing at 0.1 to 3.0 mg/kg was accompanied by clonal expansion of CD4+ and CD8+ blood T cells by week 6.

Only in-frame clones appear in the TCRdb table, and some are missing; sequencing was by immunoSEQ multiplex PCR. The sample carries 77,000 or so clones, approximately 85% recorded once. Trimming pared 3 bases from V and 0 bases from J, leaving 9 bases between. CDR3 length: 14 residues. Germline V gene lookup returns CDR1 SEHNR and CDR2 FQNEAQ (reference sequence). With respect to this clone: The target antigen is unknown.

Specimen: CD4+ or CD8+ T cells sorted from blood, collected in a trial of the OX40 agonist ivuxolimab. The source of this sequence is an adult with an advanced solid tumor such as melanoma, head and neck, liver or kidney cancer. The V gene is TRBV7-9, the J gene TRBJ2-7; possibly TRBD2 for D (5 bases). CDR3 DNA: TGTGCCAGCAGCTTCCGAGGGTCCTCCTACGAGCAGTACTTC. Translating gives CASSFRGSSYEQYF. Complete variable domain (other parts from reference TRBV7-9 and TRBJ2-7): DTGVSQNPRHKITKRGQNVTFRCDPISEHNRLYWYRQTLGQGPEFLTYFQNEAQLEKSRLLSDRFSAERPKGSFSTLEIQRTEQGDSAMYLCASSFRGSSYEQYFGPGTRLTVT.